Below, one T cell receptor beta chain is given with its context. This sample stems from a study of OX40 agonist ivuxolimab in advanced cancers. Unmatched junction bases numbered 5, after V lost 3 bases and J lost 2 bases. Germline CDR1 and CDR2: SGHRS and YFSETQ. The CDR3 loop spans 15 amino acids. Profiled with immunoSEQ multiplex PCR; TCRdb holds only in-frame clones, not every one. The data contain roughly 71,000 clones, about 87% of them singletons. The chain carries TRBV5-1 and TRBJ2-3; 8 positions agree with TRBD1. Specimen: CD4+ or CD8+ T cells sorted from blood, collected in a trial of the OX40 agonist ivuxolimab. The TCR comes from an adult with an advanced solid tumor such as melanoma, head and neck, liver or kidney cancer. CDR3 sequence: CASSSGQGVTDTQYF. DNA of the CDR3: TGCGCCAGCAGCTCCGGACAGGGTGTCACAGATACGCAGTATTTT.